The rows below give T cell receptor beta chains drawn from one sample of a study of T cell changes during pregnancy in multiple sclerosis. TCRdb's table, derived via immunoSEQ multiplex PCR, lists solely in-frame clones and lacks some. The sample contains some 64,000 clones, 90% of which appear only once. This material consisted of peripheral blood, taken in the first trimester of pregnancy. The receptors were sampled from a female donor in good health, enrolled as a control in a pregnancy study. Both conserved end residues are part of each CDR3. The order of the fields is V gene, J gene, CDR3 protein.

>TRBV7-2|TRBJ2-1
CASSHRGSSGGYNEQFF
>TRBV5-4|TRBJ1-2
CASSAGGQGDYGYTF
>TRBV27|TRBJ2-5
CASSLMGQGETQYF
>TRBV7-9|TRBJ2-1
CATRGWDSPPFF
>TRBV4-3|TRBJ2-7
CASSQGASSVYEQYF
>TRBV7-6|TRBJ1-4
CASSRTENEKLFF
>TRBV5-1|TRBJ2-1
CASSLVGTESNEQFF
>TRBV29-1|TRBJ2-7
CSVILSGTYQYEQYF
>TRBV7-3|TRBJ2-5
CASSLDREETQYF
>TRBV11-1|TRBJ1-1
CASSLAGEPRRAFF
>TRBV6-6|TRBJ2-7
CASSAGRPDHYEQYF
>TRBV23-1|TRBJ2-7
CASSPGEQYF
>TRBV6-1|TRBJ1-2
CASSEQRQVHGYTF
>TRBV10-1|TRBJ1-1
CASSVWTGGNTEAFF
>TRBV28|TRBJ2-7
CASRLEAGGSYEQYF
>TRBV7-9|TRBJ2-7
CASSQGGYEQYF
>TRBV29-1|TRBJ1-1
CSVENPATVNTEAFF
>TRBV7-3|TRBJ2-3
CASSLGLAGGTDTQYF
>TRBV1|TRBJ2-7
CTSPQVVAGRYEQYF
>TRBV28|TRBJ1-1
CASSQRDTEAFF
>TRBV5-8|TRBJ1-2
CASSRDRNYGYTF
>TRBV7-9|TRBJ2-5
CASSLAGSGGPGETQYF
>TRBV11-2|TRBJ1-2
CASSLDGNTRGLRGYTF
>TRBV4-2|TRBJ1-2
CASSQDQAITRGYTF
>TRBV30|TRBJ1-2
CAWSDRPLIYGYTF
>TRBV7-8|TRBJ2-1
CASSPWTSGNNEQFF
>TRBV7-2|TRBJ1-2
CASSLGPSGGYTF
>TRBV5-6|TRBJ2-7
CASSPTSGGSYEQYF
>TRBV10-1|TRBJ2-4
CASSYDRVLAKNIQYF
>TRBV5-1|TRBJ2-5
CASSRLGQGQETQYF
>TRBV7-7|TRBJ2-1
CASSSQPGLAGALYNEQFF
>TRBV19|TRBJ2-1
CASSFLAGLRYNEQFF
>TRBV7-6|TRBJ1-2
CASSLGQNYMQGGYTF
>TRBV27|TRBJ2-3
CASSLFPSGSTDTQYF
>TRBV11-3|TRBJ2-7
CASSLGREGTYEQYF
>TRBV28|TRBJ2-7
CASSAPQGAREQYF
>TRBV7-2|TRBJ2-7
CASSFFLGGAYEQYF
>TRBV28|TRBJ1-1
CASSLSRDRNTEAFF
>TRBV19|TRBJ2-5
CASSGPGLAGQETQYF
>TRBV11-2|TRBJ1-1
CASSWDRSLTQGTEAFF
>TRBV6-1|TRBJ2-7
CASSVLLWGGEQYF
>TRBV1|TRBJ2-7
CTSSQDHSTYEQYF
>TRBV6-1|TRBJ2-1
CASSEARGPDYNEQFF
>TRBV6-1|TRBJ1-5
CASSAQSPNQPQHF
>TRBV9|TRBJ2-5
CASSAGTAQETQYF
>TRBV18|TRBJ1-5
CASSRTGLVNQPQHF
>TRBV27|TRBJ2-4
CASTEGAGAKNIQYF
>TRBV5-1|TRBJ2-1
CASSLVGTGGFNEQFF
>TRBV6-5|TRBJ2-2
CASSPRPSTGELFF
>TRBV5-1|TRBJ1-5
CASSYDSPSNSNQPQHF
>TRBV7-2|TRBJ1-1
CASSLPGTGLRTEAFF
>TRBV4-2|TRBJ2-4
CASSPAQGWKNIQYF
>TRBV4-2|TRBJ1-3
CASSQERASTGNTIYF
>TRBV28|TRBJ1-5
CASTSPGSNQPQHF
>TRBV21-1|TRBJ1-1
CASSKGPGIEAFF
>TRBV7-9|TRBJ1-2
CASSLAITNRAAGGYTF
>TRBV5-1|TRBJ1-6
CASSLATGSSPLHF
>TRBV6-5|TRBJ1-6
CASSSGQAGDSPLHF
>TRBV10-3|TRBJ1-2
CATRQAGSNYGYTF
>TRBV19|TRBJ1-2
CASSLGTGIGYTF